The 9 T cell receptor beta chains in this list originate from one sample, sequenced in a study of low-dose radiotherapy and immunotherapy resistance in tumors. Alpha- and beta-chain coverage of first-strand cDNA came from TRAV- and TRBV-specific primers. Over roughly 20 PCR cycles, TCRs were amplified from a constant-region primer and V-primer adapter. TCRdb processed the reads anew with MiXCR; each CDR3 protein has one entry. The profile shows about 39,000 distinct CDR3 sequences, around 20% of them singletons. Regarding time point: after trial treatment. As for treatment: LDRT plus nivolumab, ipilimumab, low-dose cyclophosphamide and aspirin (RACIN trial). Sequenced here: PBMCs, sampled after low-dose radiotherapy plus immunotherapy. These receptors originate from a female donor with ovarian cancer.

Many counts were recorded for this clonotype. This chain links TRBV7-8 with TRBJ2-5, with a tentative D call TRBD2 (5 bases). The V gene lost 8 bases and the J gene lost 1 base, with 14 bases spanning the gap. The germline gives CDR1 SGHVS, CDR2 FQNEAQ. This CDR3 is 14 amino acids long. CDR3 sequence (DNA): TGTGCCAGCCGCGTTGGACTTCTCCAAGAGACCCAGTACTTC. It is translated as CASRVGLLQETQYF.

In its sample, this clonotype ranks as medium-sized. The V call is TRBV9, the J call TRBJ2-1, with 10 bases aligning to TRBD2. Germline V CDR1 and CDR2: SGDLS, YYNGEE. The CDR3 has 16 residues. The V gene end was trimmed by 0 bases and the J gene end by 10 bases; junction bases not matched to a gene: 10. CDR3 DNA: TGTGCCAGCAGCGTAGGGGAAGCGGGGGGGCCGGGGGAGCAGTTCTTC. Its protein is CASSVGEAGGPGEQFF.

This clonotype was seen repeatedly, ten times or more. This chain links TRBV20-1 with TRBJ1-1, with 8 bases that match TRBD1. Germline V gives CDR1 DFQATT, CDR2 SNEGSKA (reference sequence). V dropped 2 bases and J dropped 5; count of bases not matched to a gene: 4. The CDR3 extends over 13 amino acids. CDR3 protein: CSARRTGRTEAFF. Here the CDR3 DNA reads TGCAGTGCTAGAAGGACAGGGCGTACTGAAGCTTTCTTT.

At least ten counts were recorded for this clonotype. The rearrangement uses TRBV29-1 and TRBJ1-4; possibly TRBD1 for D (6 bases). Trimming removed 4 bases at V and 7 bases at J, with 13 bases between. The CDR3 sequence is 13 residues long. Germline values: CDR1 SQVTM, CDR2 ANQGSEA. The CDR3 spells CSVVAGVAEKLFF. The CDR3 DNA follows: TGCAGCGTTGTAGCAGGGGTGGCTGAAAAACTGTTTTTT.

This clonotype rates as medium-sized. The rearrangement uses TRBV6-6 and TRBJ2-3; D gene unclear. Trimming left V 0 bases short and J 4 bases short, with 20 bases between. The CDR3 consists of 18 residues. Germline V CDR1 and CDR2: MNHNY, SVGAGI (reference sequence). CDR3 protein: CASSYSNGQLRRADTQYF. The DNA of the CDR3 is TGTGCCAGCAGTTACTCGAACGGCCAGCTAAGAAGAGCAGATACGCAGTATTTT.

DNA of the CDR3: TGTGCCAGCAGCTCAAGTCATCGGGTCGTCTTCTACAATGAGCAGTTCTTC. Translated: CASSSSHRVVFYNEQFF. V usage is TRBV7-9 and J usage is TRBJ2-1; D gene uncertain. Trimming removed 4 bases from V and 3 bases from J, with 19 bases in between. There are 17 residues in the CDR3. Germline CDR1 and CDR2: SEHNR and FQNEAQ (reference sequence). Together with reference TRBV7-9 and TRBJ2-1, the CDR3 gives the full variable domain: DTGVSQNPRHKITKRGQNVTFRCDPISEHNRLYWYRQTLGQGPEFLTYFQNEAQLEKSRLLSDRFSAERPKGSFSTLEIQRTEQGDSAMYLCASSSSHRVVFYNEQFFGPGTRLTVL.

This clonotype has a count of ten or more. Written as DNA, the CDR3 is TGTGCCAGCAGCACACAGGGAGCGATCAACTACAATGAGCAGTTCTTC. Residues: CASSTQGAINYNEQFF. This chain links TRBV3-1 with TRBJ2-1; a possible D gene is TRBD1 (6 bases). Germline V gene lookup returns CDR1 LGHDT and CDR2 YNNKEL (reference sequence). This CDR3 is 16 amino acids long. Trimming took off 5 bases at V and 3 bases at J, with 17 bases between the two ends.

This clonotype was seen ten or more times. The chain employs TRBV12-3 or TRBV12-4 and TRBJ2-7; D uncertain. This CDR3 comprises 12 residues. Trimming shortened V by 2 bases and J by 7 bases, and 9 bases separated the two germline ends. The CDR3 loop is CASSLRAGEQYF. As DNA, the CDR3 is TGTGCCAGCAGTTTAAGGGCCGGGGAGCAGTACTTC.

About this clonotype: Only one base separates this from a far larger clonotype, so it likely reflects a read error. The chain uses TRBV30 and TRBJ2-1; 7 nucleotides agree with TRBD1. V shed 0 bases, J shed 10 bases, and the junction held 3 bases outside the gene matches. The germline V gene encodes CDR1 GTSNPN and CDR2 SVGIG (reference sequence). This CDR3 comprises 12 residues. CDR3 nucleotide sequence: TGTGCCTGGAGTGTACAGGGGCCCGAGCAGTTCTTC. Translated, it gives CAWSVQGPEQFF.